Below are 32 T cell receptor beta chains sequenced from a single sample in a study of T cells after yellow fever vaccination. TCRdb reprocessed the 5' RACE reads with MiXCR, giving one entry per CDR3 protein. The sample has roughly 340,000 distinct CDR3 sequences; 8.7% are singletons. Sequencing used PBMCs, obtained on the day of the first yellow fever vaccination. These receptors were collected from a man aged 18 to 30 who received the YFV17D yellow fever vaccine.

There are a few counts of this clonotype. The J gene is TRBJ2-1, the V gene TRBV15; D unclear. Trimming removed 1 base at V and 4 bases at J, with 8 bases between. The CDR3 is made up of 14 amino acids. Germline-derived CDR1 and CDR2 are LNHNV and YYDKDF (reference sequence). CDR3 in amino acids: CATSRAGGYNEQFF. The CDR3 DNA is TGTGCCACCAGCAGAGCCGGCGGTTACAATGAGCAGTTCTTC.

This clonotype was detected ten times or more. V and J are TRBV20-1 and TRBJ2-3; TRBD1 is a possible D gene (5 bases). The germline CDR1 and CDR2 sequences are DFQATT and SNEGSKA (reference sequence). The CDR3 consists of 12 residues. Trimming left V 2 bases short and J 3 bases short, with 6 bases between. CDR3 region: CSARRQTDTQYF. The DNA for the CDR3 is TGCAGTGCTAGAAGACAGACAGATACGCAGTATTTT.

This clonotype showed up just a few times. J is TRBJ2-2 and V is TRBV24-1; D uncertain. The CDR3 sequence is 14 residues long. V was pared by 4 bases and J by 2 bases, with 7 bases between. Germline V gives CDR1 KGHDR, CDR2 SFDVKD. CDR3 in amino acids: CATSEFDNTGELFF. The CDR3 DNA follows: TGTGCCACCAGTGAATTCGACAACACCGGGGAGCTGTTTTTT.

This clonotype was observed at least ten times. V and J are TRBV18 and TRBJ2-7, with TRBD1 matching over 12 bases. Germline V gene lookup returns CDR1 KGHSH and CDR2 LQKENI. Losses at the gene ends were 2 bases for V and 5 bases for J; bases not matched to a gene: 1. The CDR3 has 14 residues. The CDR3 here is CASSPGTGGDEQYF. The CDR3 bases are TGTGCCAGCTCACCAGGGACAGGGGGCGACGAGCAGTACTTC.

This clonotype came up a few times. V usage is TRBV5-1 and J usage is TRBJ2-5, with TRBD2 identical over 9 bases. V lost 3 bases to trimming and J lost 4 bases; unmatched junction nucleotides: 13. This CDR3 contains 17 residues. Germline loops: CDR1 SGHRS, CDR2 YFSETQ. This chain's CDR3 is CASSSEPFSGGGETQYF. The CDR3 coding sequence is TGCGCCAGCAGCTCGGAGCCCTTTAGCGGGGGTGGAGAGACCCAGTACTTC.

As for this clonotype: A much more abundant neighbour one base away suggests this may be a read error. The rearrangement links TRBV12-3 or TRBV12-4 to TRBJ2-1; D is possibly TRBD2 (5 bases). The CDR3 runs to 12 residues. The CDR3 DNA sequence: TGTGCCAGCTGTTTAGCAGGAGGTGAGCAGTTCTTC. Protein sequence: CASCLAGGEQFF.

This clonotype was detected many times. Here the CDR3 reads CATSDSSGGAGTDTQYF. DNA for the CDR3: TGTGCCACCAGTGATTCATCAGGGGGCGCCGGCACAGATACGCAGTATTTT. The V call is TRBV24-1, the J call TRBJ2-3; 8 bases line up with TRBD1. Trimming at V came to 2 bases and at J to 1 base, leaving 7 bases not matched to a gene. There are 17 residues in the CDR3. Per germline, CDR1 KGHDR and CDR2 SFDVKD.

This clonotype appeared many times. CDR3 nucleotide sequence: TGTGCCAGCAGTTTTGCGGGGGATCAGCCCCAGCATTTT. Translating it yields CASSFAGDQPQHF. V gene TRBV12-3 or TRBV12-4 combines with J gene TRBJ1-5; D possibly corresponds to TRBD1 (5 bases). The CDR3 is 13 amino acids. The V end was cut by 3 bases, the J end by 5 bases, with 8 bases between.

This chain connects TRBV6-1 to TRBJ1-5; 7 positions match TRBD1. From germline, CDR1 is MNHNS and CDR2 SASEGT. This CDR3 spans 23 amino acids. Germline trimming cut 1 base from V and 7 bases from J; bases unmatched to any gene: 31. CDR3 DNA: TGTGCCAGCAGTGAAGAGGGGATAATGTTTGCCCGGGACAGCTTGGAGCAATTGCAGCCCCAGCATTTT. Its protein is CASSEEGIMFARDSLEQLQPQHF.

This clonotype was counted between two and nine times. V and J are TRBV5-1 and TRBJ1-2; possibly TRBD1 for D (5 bases). Germline lookup yields CDR1 SGHRS and CDR2 YFSETQ. The CDR3 is 17 amino acids. V gave up 0 bases and J gave up 0 bases, with 15 bases separating them. The CDR3 here is CASSLGSPGTTNYGYTF. CDR3 in DNA: TGCGCCAGCAGCTTGGGCTCCCCAGGGACCACTAACTATGGCTACACCTTC.

The chain is built from TRBV2 and TRBJ2-1; the match to TRBD2 covers 8 bases. With V trimmed by 1 base and J by 4 bases, 6 bases remained unmatched. The CDR3 extends over 16 amino acids. Germline values: CDR1 SNHLY, CDR2 FYNNEI. For the CDR3, the DNA is TGTGCCAGCAGTGAAGTATGGCGGGGGGCATACAATGAGCAGTTCTTC. Residues: CASSEVWRGAYNEQFF.

The V call is TRBV5-1, the J call TRBJ1-1; D is uncertain. V was cut by 0 bases and J by 4 bases, with 13 bases left in between. Germline V gene data show CDR1 as SGHRS and CDR2 as YFSETQ. The length of the CDR3 is 15 residues. In nucleotides, the CDR3 is TGCGCCAGCAGCTTGGATCAACGATTGGGCACTGAAGCTTTCTTT. As protein: CASSLDQRLGTEAFF.

The J gene is TRBJ1-1, the V gene TRBV9, with 7 nucleotides matching TRBD1. In germline, CDR1 is SGDLS, CDR2 YYNGEE. V was clipped by 3 bases and J by 4 bases; unmatched bases: 6. The CDR3 sequence is 14 residues long. The CDR3 region has the DNA TGTGCCAGCAGCGGGACAGGTTGGGCCACTGAAGCTTTCTTT. It encodes CASSGTGWATEAFF.

The J gene is TRBJ2-4, the V gene TRBV6-2 or TRBV6-3; D is perhaps TRBD2 (5 bases). From germline, CDR1 is MNHEY and CDR2 SVGEGT. Between the trimmed V and J ends, which lost 0 bases and 0 bases, there was a span of 12 bases. This CDR3 contains 17 residues. In nucleotides, the CDR3 is TGTGCCAGCAGTTACTCGATTCCGGGGATAGCCAAAAACATTCAGTACTTC. It is translated as CASSYSIPGIAKNIQYF.

The sample holds a few counts of this clonotype. This CDR3 reads CASSLRLAGGLKYF. CDR3 DNA: TGTGCCAGCAGCCTCAGACTAGCGGGGGGCCTCAAGTATTTT. The chain employs TRBV7-2 and TRBJ2-3; 13 bases agree with TRBD2. Looked up from germline, CDR1 is SGHTA and CDR2 is FQGNSA. V trimming: 5 bases; J trimming: 13 bases; junction bases outside the gene matches: 9. This CDR3 spans 14 amino acids.

This sequence joins TRBV7-2 and TRBJ2-1, with 8 nucleotides matching TRBD2. Germline CDR1 is SGHTA and CDR2 is FQGNSA. J lost 8 bases, V lost 5 bases, and 14 bases had no gene match. There are 16 residues in the CDR3. CDR3 bases: TGTGCCAGCAGCATAGGAGCGGGGGCCACTTCCTATGAGCAGTTCTTC. Its protein product is CASSIGAGATSYEQFF.

The genes are TRBV11-2 and TRBJ2-2; 8 nucleotides align to TRBD1. J was trimmed by 3 bases and V by 2 bases; bases with no gene match: 11. Germline CDR1 is SGHAT and CDR2 is FQNNGV. The CDR3 is made up of 18 amino acids. The CDR3 here is CASSLTWWQGAHTGELFF. CDR3 bases: TGTGCCAGCAGCTTAACATGGTGGCAGGGGGCCCACACCGGGGAGCTGTTTTTT.

The chain joins TRBV20-1 to TRBJ1-4; 7 bases fit TRBD1. The CDR3 is 13 residues long. Unmatched junction bases numbered 3, after V lost 3 bases and J lost 5 bases. The germline gives CDR1 DFQATT, CDR2 SNEGSKA (reference sequence). This CDR3 reads CSASGTVNEKLFF. Written as DNA, the CDR3 is TGCAGTGCTAGCGGGACAGTAAATGAAAAACTGTTTTTT.

This clonotype was recorded a few times. The V gene is TRBV6-5, the J gene TRBJ2-3; 8 positions match TRBD1. Germline V gene lookup returns CDR1 MNHEY and CDR2 SVGAGI. The CDR3 loop spans 15 amino acids. With V trimmed by 1 base and J by 2 bases, 2 bases remained unmatched. In DNA, the CDR3 is TGTGCCAGCAGTTACTGGACAGGGAACACAGATACGCAGTATTTT. Protein: CASSYWTGNTDTQYF.

Of note for this clonotype: One end of the junction is discordant with germline, which a read error may explain. V is TRBV20-1 and J is TRBJ1-2; D not certain. Germline values: CDR1 DFQATT, CDR2 SNEGSKA (reference sequence). This CDR3 contains 14 residues. The DNA of the CDR3 is TGCAGTGCTAGGGCCAGAGGAACTTTGGATGGCTCCACCTTC. It codes for CSARARGTLDGSTF.

The V and J genes are TRBV4-3 and TRBJ1-1; no reliable D call. The CDR3 runs to 16 residues. Germline lookup yields CDR1 LGHNA and CDR2 YSLEER. Trimming took 0 bases from V and 3 from J, leaving 14 bases between them. This CDR3 reads CASSQEGRRVDTEAFF. CDR3 sequence (DNA): TGCGCCAGCAGCCAAGAAGGAAGACGTGTGGACACTGAAGCTTTCTTT.

This clonotype was detected many times. The chain couples TRBV18 to TRBJ2-3, with D hard to call. Trimming removed 5 bases from V and 4 bases from J, with 13 bases in between. Germline V lookup: CDR1 KGHSH, CDR2 LQKENI. This CDR3 is built from 14 residues. Here the CDR3 reads CASSTSSGADTQYF. The CDR3 nucleotides read TGTGCCAGCTCAACCTCTTCTGGGGCAGATACGCAGTATTTT.

The chain couples TRBV4-1 to TRBJ2-1; the D gene is possibly TRBD1 (6 bases). Germline values: CDR1 MGHRA, CDR2 YSYEKL. CDR3 length: 12 amino acids. Trimming removed 5 bases at V and 10 bases at J, with 12 bases between. CDR3 loop: CASSFRGEEQFF. CDR3 nucleotide sequence: TGCGCCAGCAGCTTCAGGGGAGAAGAGCAGTTCTTC.

This clonotype was observed a handful of times. V is TRBV10-2 and J is TRBJ1-4, with TRBD1 matching 7 bases. The CDR3 runs to 14 residues. Germline V gene lookup returns CDR1 WSHSY and CDR2 SAAADI. J lost 7 bases, V lost 2 bases, and 4 bases had no gene match. CDR3 sequence (DNA): TGCGCCAGCAGTGAGAAGGGGGCTGGTGAAAAACTGTTTTTT. This gives the protein CASSEKGAGEKLFF.

This clonotype came up many times. This chain links TRBV7-9 with TRBJ1-4; TRBD1 matches at 7 bases. V shed 2 bases, J shed 8 bases, and the junction held 5 bases outside the gene matches. There are 14 residues in the CDR3. Germline CDR1 and CDR2: SEHNR and FQNEAQ (reference sequence). The CDR3 DNA follows: TGTGCCAGCAGCTTAAGACAGGGAGGAGAAAAACTGTTTTTT. As protein: CASSLRQGGEKLFF.

The chain employs TRBV5-1 and TRBJ2-5; the D call may be TRBD1 or TRBD2 (5 bases each). Germline V gene sequence: CDR1 SGHRS, CDR2 YFSETQ. CDR3 length: 14 amino acids. V lost 0 bases and J 1 base, leaving 7 bases between the germline ends. The CDR3 loop is CASSLDGTQETQYF. CDR3 sequence (DNA): TGCGCCAGCAGCTTGGATGGGACCCAAGAGACCCAGTACTTC.

In its sample, this clonotype was seen many times. The CDR3 loop is CSVESGDRYYGYTF. CDR3 nucleotides: TGCAGCGTTGAATCGGGGGACCGATACTATGGCTACACCTTC. The chain links TRBV29-1 to TRBJ1-2; tentatively, D is TRBD1 (5 bases). This CDR3 spans 14 amino acids. Trimming cost V 2 bases and J 3 bases, with 13 bases left between them. The germline V gene encodes CDR1 SQVTM and CDR2 ANQGSEA.

J is TRBJ2-5 and V is TRBV12-3 or TRBV12-4; possibly TRBD2 for D (5 bases). With 2 bases removed from V and 4 bases from J, the gap between germline ends came to 8 bases. The CDR3 has 13 amino acids. The CDR3 DNA reads as TGTGCCAGCAGTTTAACTAGACGAGAGACCCAGTACTTC. Protein product: CASSLTRRETQYF.

The chain uses TRBV10-3 and TRBJ2-2; D is perhaps TRBD1 or TRBD2 (6 bases each). The CDR3 has 15 residues. Germline CDR1 is ENHRY and CDR2 is SYGVKD. The ends were cut back, 4 bases at V and 7 bases at J, with 16 bases in the middle. CDR3 in amino acids: CAISGRGQDGGELFF. Here the CDR3 DNA reads TGTGCCATCAGTGGACGGGGGCAAGACGGCGGGGAGCTGTTTTTT.

The chain combines TRBV19 with TRBJ2-1; maybe TRBD1 (6 bases). The CDR3 extends over 14 amino acids. Trimming pared 1 base from V and 9 bases from J, leaving 13 bases between. The germline CDR1 and CDR2 sequences are LNHDA and SQIVND (reference sequence). CDR3 region: CASSIVGVQGEQFF. Here the CDR3 DNA reads TGTGCCAGTAGTATAGTTGGGGTACAGGGTGAGCAGTTCTTC.

This clonotype was seen a few times. The gene calls are TRBV29-1 and TRBJ2-5; 7 positions agree with TRBD1. V shed 7 bases, J shed 4 bases, and the junction held 15 bases outside the gene matches. This CDR3 has 15 amino acids. Germline loops: CDR1 SQVTM, CDR2 ANQGSEA. CDR3 sequence (DNA): TGCAGCGCCGGCTCCCAGGGGGTTTATAGAGAGACCCAGTACTTC. Translating gives CSAGSQGVYRETQYF.

The chain joins TRBV29-1 to TRBJ2-1; TRBD2 matches at 12 bases. The CDR3 has 14 residues. Germline trimming cut 7 bases from V and 8 bases from J; bases unmatched to any gene: 9. Germline loops: CDR1 SQVTM, CDR2 ANQGSEA. CDR3 sequence reads: CSAFLAGGPHEQFF. Here the CDR3 DNA reads TGCAGCGCTTTCCTAGCGGGGGGGCCACATGAGCAGTTCTTC.